A selection of T cell receptor beta chains follows, all from one sample in a study of shared clonotypes between healthy human individuals. Data came from immunoSEQ multiplex PCR; TCRdb stores just in-frame clones and leaves some out. The profile shows around 2.1 million clones, roughly 91% of them singletons. Specimen: naive CD8+ T cells from PBMCs. Receptors originate from a man younger than 30 in good health. Some clones in this sample may be carry-over from other donors' samples. CDR3s include the opening cysteine and the closing phenylalanine or tryptophan. The order of the fields is J gene, D gene, V gene, clone size, CDR3 DNA, CDR3 protein. The D gene is left open where the match is weak. The size field is filled for only some rows; it gives once, few, many or a size class.

TRBJ2-7,TRBD2,TRBV19,-,TGTGCCGCGACGGGGGGAGGCGAGCAGTACTTC,CAATGGGEQYF
TRBJ1-1,-,TRBV27,-,TGTGCCAGCAGTTCGCAGGGGTTCGGGAGGACTGAAGCTTTCTTT,CASSSQGFGRTEAFF
TRBJ2-1,TRBD2,TRBV4-1,-,TGCGCCAGCAGCCAAGATATGACTAGCGGGCCGTACAATGAGCAGTTCTTC,CASSQDMTSGPYNEQFF
TRBJ2-5,TRBD2,TRBV11-2,-,TGTGCCAGCAGCCTGGGGGCGGGAGGGAACGCGGGTGAGGAGACCCAGTACTTC,CASSLGAGGNAGEETQYF
TRBJ1-5,-,TRBV28,-,TGTGCCAGCAGTTTAGATGAACGTCAGCCCCAGCATTTT,CASSLDERQPQHF
TRBJ1-4,-,TRBV27,once,TGTGCCAGCAGTTTAAGGGGCCGGTGGGAAAAACTGTTTTTT,CASSLRGRWEKLFF
TRBJ2-5,-,TRBV19,-,TGTGCCAGTAGTATAGATAGGGGCCAGGAAGAGACCCAGTACTTC,CASSIDRGQEETQYF
TRBJ2-1,-,TRBV6-6,-,TGTGCCAGCAGCCCAACAGGGACTTACAATGAGCAGTTCTTC,CASSPTGTYNEQFF
TRBJ1-1,-,TRBV28,-,TGTGCCAGCAGCTATGGGACATCCGAAGCTTTCTTT,CASSYGTSEAFF
TRBJ2-1,TRBD2,TRBV11-2,-,TGTGCCAGCAGCTTAGACCCGGGACTAGCGGGAGGGGGCTCCTACAATGAGCAGTTCTTC,CASSLDPGLAGGGSYNEQFF
TRBJ2-2,TRBD1,TRBV7-9,-,TGTGCCAGCAGCACATCTGGACAGGGGGCCACCGGGGAGCTGTTTTTT,CASSTSGQGATGELFF
TRBJ2-4,-,TRBV6-1,-,TGTGCCAGCAGTGAAGGTCGGGCCCTGGGGAACATTCAGTACTTC,CASSEGRALGNIQYF
TRBJ1-1,-,TRBV27,-,TGTGCCAGCAGTTTCGGGGGGGGCACTGAAGCTTTCTTT,CASSFGGGTEAFF
TRBJ2-7,-,TRBV5-1,-,TGCGCCAGCAGCTGGTCAGGATCCTCCTACGAGCAGTACTTC,CASSWSGSSYEQYF
TRBJ1-5,-,TRBV6-6,-,TGTGCCAGCAGCCCCACGTTGGTGACTAGCAATCAGCCCCAGCATTTT,CASSPTLVTSNQPQHF
TRBJ2-7,TRBD2,TRBV28,-,TGTGCCAGCACCCCAGCTGGGACTAGCGGGCTCTCCTACGAGCAGTACTTC,CASTPAGTSGLSYEQYF
TRBJ1-2,-,TRBV27,-,TGTGCCAGCAGCCCCGCCCCGGTTGTTGATGGCTACACCTTC,CASSPAPVVDGYTF
TRBJ2-7,-,TRBV5-8,-,TGTGCCAGCAGTGGCCGACAGACCTACGAGCAGTACTTC,CASSGRQTYEQYF
TRBJ2-6,-,TRBV27,-,TGTGCCAGCAGTAGACTGGGGACCACTGGGGCCAACGTCCTGACTTTC,CASSRLGTTGANVLTF
TRBJ2-1,-,TRBV27,-,TGTGCCAGCAGTTTATATCGGTCCCTTGGGAATGAGCAGTTCTTC,CASSLYRSLGNEQFF
TRBJ1-1,-,TRBV27,-,TGTGCCAGCACCTTCTCCCTCGTACGGGGAAGGCCGACTGAAGCTTTCTTT,CASTFSLVRGRPTEAFF
TRBJ1-3,-,TRBV15,-,TGTGCCACCAGCGGGATTACATCTGGAAACACCATATATTTT,CATSGITSGNTIYF
TRBJ2-7,TRBD2,TRBV29-1,-,TGCAGCGTGAGAGCGGGGAACTCCTACGAGCAGTACTTC,CSVRAGNSYEQYF
TRBJ2-5,-,TRBV4-3,-,TGCGCCAGCAGCCAAGGAAGGGCCGGGACCCAGTACTTC,CASSQGRAGTQYF
TRBJ1-1,-,TRBV5-4,-,TGTGCCAGCAGCCCGGGACCTGACACTGAAGCTTTCTTT,CASSPGPDTEAFF
TRBJ1-2,-,TRBV28,-,TGTGCCAGCAGTTGGGTGGTGACGGGGGAGACGCTCTATGGCTACACCTTC,CASSWVVTGETLYGYTF
TRBJ2-1,TRBD2,TRBV2,-,TGTGCCATAAGTAGCGGGAGGGGCACCAATGAGCAGTTCTTC,CAISSGRGTNEQFF
TRBJ2-3,-,TRBV7-3,-,TGTGCCAGCAGCGCTGTTCTAGCCACAGATACGCAGTATTTT,CASSAVLATDTQYF
TRBJ2-7,-,TRBV27,once,TGTGCCAGCAGTAGGACAGCTTATCTCTCCTACGAGCAGTACTTC,CASSRTAYLSYEQYF
TRBJ2-1,-,TRBV7-9,-,TGTGCCAGCATCGTGTGGGACACGAACCACAATGAGCAGTTCTTC,CASIVWDTNHNEQFF
TRBJ2-1,TRBD2,TRBV28,-,TGTGCCAGCAGTTTCCGCCTTCGGACTAGCGGAGAACCCTACAATGAGCAGTTCTTC,CASSFRLRTSGEPYNEQFF
TRBJ2-7,TRBD1,TRBV7-8,-,TGTGCCAGCAGAATAACAGGGGCTCCCTACGAGCAGTACTTC,CASRITGAPYEQYF
TRBJ2-5,-,TRBV7-9,-,TGTGCCAGCAGCTCCCCTATCAGGGGACACGGACCCGAGACCCAGTACTTC,CASSSPIRGHGPETQYF
TRBJ2-7,-,TRBV6-1,-,TGTGCCAGCAGTGAGGCCAGGGACTACGAGCAGTACTTC,CASSEARDYEQYF
TRBJ2-7,TRBD2,TRBV7-6,-,TGTGCCAGCAGCTTAGCCCTAGCGGGAGGTCTAGAAGGCTACGAGCAGTACTTC,CASSLALAGGLEGYEQYF
TRBJ2-7,-,TRBV7-9,-,TGTGCCAGCAGCCCGAGGGGCTACGAGCAGTACTTC,CASSPRGYEQYF
TRBJ2-5,-,TRBV5-1,-,TGCGCCAGCAGCTTCGGAGGGGAAGAGACCCAGTACTTC,CASSFGGEETQYF
TRBJ2-7,-,TRBV4-1,-,TGCGCCAGCAGCCAAGAAGGCAGGGGTCCCTACGAGCAGTACTTC,CASSQEGRGPYEQYF
TRBJ2-3,TRBD1,TRBV11-2,-,TGTGCCAGCAGCCGCAAATTACAGGGGACAGATACGCAGTATTTT,CASSRKLQGTDTQYF
TRBJ1-1,TRBD1,TRBV2,-,TGTGCCAGCTCTCAGGGGGCTCGAACTGAAGCTTTCTTT,CASSQGARTEAFF
TRBJ1-6,-,TRBV7-9,once,TGTGCCAGCAGCAGGGGTGTTCCCTATAATTCACCCCTCCACTTT,CASSRGVPYNSPLHF
TRBJ1-1,-,TRBV28,once,TGTGCCAGCAGTGGGCCGGGAAGAGGCACTGAAGCTTTCTTT,CASSGPGRGTEAFF
TRBJ2-5,-,TRBV11-2,-,TGTGCCAGCAGCTTAGGTGTCCAGGGCGAAGAGACCCAGTACTTC,CASSLGVQGEETQYF
TRBJ1-1,-,TRBV28,once,TGTGCCAGCAGTTGGGGACCACAGGGTGGGACTGAAGCTTTCTTT,CASSWGPQGGTEAFF
TRBJ2-7,TRBD1,TRBV6-5,-,TGTGCCAGCAGTTACGGGACAGGGGTCGCCTACGAGCAGTACTTC,CASSYGTGVAYEQYF
TRBJ2-7,-,TRBV7-2,-,TGTGCCAGCAGCCTTGAAACAGGGCCCAACTACGAGCAGTACTTC,CASSLETGPNYEQYF
TRBJ2-6,-,TRBV7-8,-,TGTGCCAGCAGCCCGACAGTAGCCTTCTCTGGGGCCAACGTCCTGACTTTC,CASSPTVAFSGANVLTF
TRBJ1-1,-,TRBV11-1,-,TGTGCCAGCAGTTGGGGGGAGGGAGAAGCTTTCTTT,CASSWGEGEAFF
TRBJ1-2,-,TRBV19,-,TGTGCCAGCACCCGGGGAGCTGGCTATGGCTACACCTTC,CASTRGAGYGYTF
TRBJ1-2,-,TRBV9,-,TGTGCCAGCAGCGTAGGCAGGGCAAACTATGGCTACACCTTC,CASSVGRANYGYTF
TRBJ2-7,-,TRBV11-2,-,TGTGCCAGCAGACAAGGGAGTTTGGAGCAGTACTTC,CASRQGSLEQYF
TRBJ1-2,TRBD1,TRBV28,-,TGTGCCAGCAGACTGACAGGGGACTATGGCTACACCTTC,CASRLTGDYGYTF
TRBJ2-7,TRBD2,TRBV7-8,-,TGTGCCAGCACCCGTGGGGCTAGCGGATACGAGCAGTACTTC,CASTRGASGYEQYF
TRBJ2-3,TRBD2,TRBV7-6,-,TGTGCCAGCAGCTTAGGACGCTCCGGACTAGCGGGAGGGTACCTTAGCACAGATACGCAGTATTTT,CASSLGRSGLAGGYLSTDTQYF
TRBJ2-1,TRBD2,TRBV30,-,TGTGCCTGGAGTGTCTGGACTAGCGGATACAATGAGCAGTTCTTC,CAWSVWTSGYNEQFF